This entry lists 4 T cell receptor beta chains sequenced from one sample in a study of shared clonotypes between healthy human individuals. Repertoires were generated with immunoSEQ multiplex PCR, while TCRdb's copy carries only in-frame clones and drops some. Among 2 million to 2.5 million clones listed, just over 90% were seen once. Sequences were obtained from naive CD4+ T cells from PBMCs. Subset denoted: CD45RA+ positively selected. The receptors stem from a man younger than 35 in good health. Some clones in this sample may be carry-over from other donors' samples.

The rearrangement joins TRBV9 to TRBJ1-3; D is undetermined. Germline loops: CDR1 SGDLS, CDR2 YYNGEE. The CDR3 runs 13 residues. V lost 0 bases, J lost 8 bases, and 9 bases lay in between. The CDR3 sequence is CASSVDFLDTIYF. In nucleotides, the CDR3 is TGTGCCAGCAGCGTAGATTTTTTGGACACCATATATTTT. Full variable domain (outside the CDR3, taken from reference TRBV9 and TRBJ1-3): DSGVTQTPKHLITATGQRVTLRCSPRSGDLSVYWYQQSLDQGLQFLIQYYNGEERAKGNILERFSAQQFPDLHSELNLSSLELGDSALYFCASSVDFLDTIYFGEGSWLTVV.

The V and J genes are TRBV5-1 and TRBJ2-7, with 12 nucleotides matching TRBD2. The junction had 4 bases not matched to a gene; V was cut back by 2 bases and J by 4 bases. CDR1 and CDR2 from the germline V gene are SGHRS and YFSETQ. This CDR3 has 15 amino acids. CDR3 residues: CASSFGLAGQYEQYF. CDR3 nucleotide sequence: TGCGCCAGCAGCTTTGGACTAGCGGGGCAATACGAGCAGTACTTC.

The genes are TRBV2 and TRBJ1-1, with D perhaps TRBD1 (5 bases). Germline-derived CDR1 and CDR2 are SNHLY and FYNNEI. Trimming pared 6 bases from V and 8 bases from J, leaving 10 bases between. The CDR3 is 11 amino acids. The CDR3 sequence is CASRVEGEAFF. The CDR3 region has the DNA TGTGCCAGCAGGGTCGAGGGGGAAGCTTTCTTT.

The chain carries TRBV6-1 and TRBJ2-2; TRBD2 aligns across 14 bases. The V and J ends lost 10 bases and 8 bases, in that order; junction bases with no gene match: 6. This CDR3 comprises 14 residues. Germline V gene sequence: CDR1 MNHNS, CDR2 SASEGT. The CDR3 here is CATRLAGGLGELFF. The DNA of the CDR3 is TGTGCCACAAGACTAGCGGGAGGGCTGGGGGAGCTGTTTTTT.